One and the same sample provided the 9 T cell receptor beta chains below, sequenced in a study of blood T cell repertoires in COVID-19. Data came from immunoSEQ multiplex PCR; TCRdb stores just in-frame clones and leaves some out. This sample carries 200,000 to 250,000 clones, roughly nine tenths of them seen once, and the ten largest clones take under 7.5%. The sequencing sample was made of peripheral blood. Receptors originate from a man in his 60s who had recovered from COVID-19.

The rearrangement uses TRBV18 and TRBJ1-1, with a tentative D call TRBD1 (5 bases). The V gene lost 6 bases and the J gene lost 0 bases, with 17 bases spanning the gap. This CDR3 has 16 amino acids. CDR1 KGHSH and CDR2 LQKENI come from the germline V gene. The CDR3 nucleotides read TGTGCCAGCTCCCTTCAGAAACAGGCGGTGAACACTGAAGCTTTCTTT. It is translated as CASSLQKQAVNTEAFF.

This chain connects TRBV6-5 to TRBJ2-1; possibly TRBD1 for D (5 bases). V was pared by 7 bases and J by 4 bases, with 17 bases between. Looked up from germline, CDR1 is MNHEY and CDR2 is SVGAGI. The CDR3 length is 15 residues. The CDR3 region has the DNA TGTGCCAGCACCCCCAGGGCTACAACGTACAATGAGCAGTTCTTC. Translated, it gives CASTPRATTYNEQFF.

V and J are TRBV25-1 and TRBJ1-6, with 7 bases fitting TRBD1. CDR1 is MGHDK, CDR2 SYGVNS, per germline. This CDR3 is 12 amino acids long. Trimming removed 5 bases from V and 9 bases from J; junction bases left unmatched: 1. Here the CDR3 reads CASSRQGSPLHF. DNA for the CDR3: TGTGCCAGCAGTAGACAGGGTTCACCCCTCCACTTT.

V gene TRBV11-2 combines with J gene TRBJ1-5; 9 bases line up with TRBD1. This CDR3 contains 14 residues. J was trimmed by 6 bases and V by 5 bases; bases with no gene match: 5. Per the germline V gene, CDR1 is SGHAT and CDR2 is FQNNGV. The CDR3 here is CASSPGQGSQPQHF. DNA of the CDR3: TGTGCCAGCAGCCCGGGACAGGGTAGTCAGCCCCAGCATTTT.

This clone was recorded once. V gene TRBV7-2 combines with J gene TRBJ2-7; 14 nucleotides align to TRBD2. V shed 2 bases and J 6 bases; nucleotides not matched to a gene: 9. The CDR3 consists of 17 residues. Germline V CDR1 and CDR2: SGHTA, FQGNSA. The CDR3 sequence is CASSLSPGLAGVGEQYF. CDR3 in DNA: TGTGCCAGCAGCTTATCCCCGGGACTAGCGGGAGTCGGCGAGCAGTACTTC.

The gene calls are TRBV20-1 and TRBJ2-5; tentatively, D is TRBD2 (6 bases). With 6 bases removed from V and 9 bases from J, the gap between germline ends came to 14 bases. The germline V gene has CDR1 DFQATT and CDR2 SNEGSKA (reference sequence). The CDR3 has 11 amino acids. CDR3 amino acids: CSASTGSPQYF. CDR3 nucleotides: TGCAGTGCGTCCACCGGGAGCCCCCAGTACTTC.

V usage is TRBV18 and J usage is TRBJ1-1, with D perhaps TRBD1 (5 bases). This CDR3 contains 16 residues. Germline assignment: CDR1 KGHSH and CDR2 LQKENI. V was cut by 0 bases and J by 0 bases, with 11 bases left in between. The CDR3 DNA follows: TGTGCCAGCTCACCACCTAAGGGGCTCATGAACACTGAAGCTTTCTTT. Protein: CASSPPKGLMNTEAFF.

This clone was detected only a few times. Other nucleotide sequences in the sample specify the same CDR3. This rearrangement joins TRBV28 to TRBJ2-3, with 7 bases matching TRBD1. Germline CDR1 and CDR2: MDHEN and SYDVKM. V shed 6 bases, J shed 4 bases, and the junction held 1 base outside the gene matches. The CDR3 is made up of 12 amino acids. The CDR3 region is CASRQGSDTQYF. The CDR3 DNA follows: TGTGCCAGCAGACAGGGGTCAGATACGCAGTATTTT.

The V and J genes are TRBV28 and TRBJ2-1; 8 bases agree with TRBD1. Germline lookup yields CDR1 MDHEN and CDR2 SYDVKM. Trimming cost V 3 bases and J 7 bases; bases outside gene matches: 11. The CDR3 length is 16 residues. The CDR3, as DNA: TGTGCCAGCAGTTTCCTTGGGCAGGGGGCGGTGAATGAGCAGTTCTTC. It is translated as CASSFLGQGAVNEQFF.